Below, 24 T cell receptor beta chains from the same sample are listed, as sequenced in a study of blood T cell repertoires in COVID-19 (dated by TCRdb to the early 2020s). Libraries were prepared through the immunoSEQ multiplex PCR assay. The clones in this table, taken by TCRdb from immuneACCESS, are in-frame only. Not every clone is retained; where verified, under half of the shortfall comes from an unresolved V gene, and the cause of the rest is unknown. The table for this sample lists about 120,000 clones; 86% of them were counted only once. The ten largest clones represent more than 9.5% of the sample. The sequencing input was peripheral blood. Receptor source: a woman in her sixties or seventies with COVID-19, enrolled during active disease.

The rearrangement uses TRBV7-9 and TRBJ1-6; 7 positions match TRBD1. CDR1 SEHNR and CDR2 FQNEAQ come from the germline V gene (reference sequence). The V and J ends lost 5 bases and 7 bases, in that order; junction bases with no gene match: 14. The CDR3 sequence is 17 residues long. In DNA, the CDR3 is TGTGCCAGCAGCGTGGGCCCAACAGGGGCGGCGAATTCACCCCTCCACTTT. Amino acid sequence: CASSVGPTGAANSPLHF.

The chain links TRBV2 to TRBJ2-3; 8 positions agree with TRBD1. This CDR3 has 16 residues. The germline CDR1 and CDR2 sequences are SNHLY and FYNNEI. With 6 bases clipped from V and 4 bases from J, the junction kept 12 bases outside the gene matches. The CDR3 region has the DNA TGTGCCAGCAGCACCCGGACAGGGCGGGTGGCAGATACGCAGTATTTT. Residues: CASSTRTGRVADTQYF.

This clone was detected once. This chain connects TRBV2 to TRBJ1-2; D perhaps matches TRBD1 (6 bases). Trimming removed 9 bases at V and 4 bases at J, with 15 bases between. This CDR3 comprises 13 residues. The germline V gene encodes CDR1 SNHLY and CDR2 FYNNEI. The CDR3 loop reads CARGQTRIYGYTF. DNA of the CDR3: TGTGCCAGAGGACAGACGCGGATCTATGGCTACACCTTC.

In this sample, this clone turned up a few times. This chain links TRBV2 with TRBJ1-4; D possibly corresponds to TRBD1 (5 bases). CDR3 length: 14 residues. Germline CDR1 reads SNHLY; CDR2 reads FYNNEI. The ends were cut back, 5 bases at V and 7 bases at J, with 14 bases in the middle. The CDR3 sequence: CASSRGPGLEKLFF. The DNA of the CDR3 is TGTGCCAGCAGTCGAGGTCCAGGGCTTGAAAAACTGTTTTTT.

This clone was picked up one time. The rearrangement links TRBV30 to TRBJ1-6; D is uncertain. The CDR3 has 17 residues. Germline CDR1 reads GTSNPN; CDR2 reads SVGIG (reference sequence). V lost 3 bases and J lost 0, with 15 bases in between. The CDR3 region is CAWRLPRLRSYNSPLHF. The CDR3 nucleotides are TGTGCCTGGAGGCTCCCCAGGCTCCGCTCCTATAATTCACCCCTCCACTTT.

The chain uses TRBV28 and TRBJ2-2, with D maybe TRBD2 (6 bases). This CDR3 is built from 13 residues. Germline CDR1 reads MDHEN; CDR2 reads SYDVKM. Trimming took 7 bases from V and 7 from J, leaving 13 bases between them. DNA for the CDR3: TGTGCCAGCATTAAGGACTACAACGGGGAGCTGTTTTTT. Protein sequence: CASIKDYNGELFF.

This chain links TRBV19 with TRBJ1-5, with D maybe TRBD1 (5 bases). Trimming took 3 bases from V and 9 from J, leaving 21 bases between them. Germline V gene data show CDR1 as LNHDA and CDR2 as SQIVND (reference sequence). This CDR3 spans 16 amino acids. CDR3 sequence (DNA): TGTGCCAGTAGTATCGCCGTTGGGGCAACGGGCGGGCCCCAGCATTTT. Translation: CASSIAVGATGGPQHF.

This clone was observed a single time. CDR3 in amino acids: CASSPDRTIQYF. CDR3 DNA: TGTGCCAGCTCCCCCGACAGAACCATTCAGTACTTC. The chain has TRBV18 and TRBJ2-4; maybe TRBD1 (5 bases). V was cut by 6 bases and J by 9 bases, with 12 bases left in between. CDR1 and CDR2 (germline): KGHSH, LQKENI. This CDR3 region has 12 residues. The full variable domain, in which reference TRBV18 and TRBJ2-4 provide the parts outside the CDR3, is NAGVMQNPRHLVRRRGQEARLRCSPMKGHSHVYWYRQLPEEGLKFMVYLQKENIIDESGMPKERFSAEFPKEGPSILRIQQVVRGDSAAYFCASSPDRTIQYFGAGTRLSVL.

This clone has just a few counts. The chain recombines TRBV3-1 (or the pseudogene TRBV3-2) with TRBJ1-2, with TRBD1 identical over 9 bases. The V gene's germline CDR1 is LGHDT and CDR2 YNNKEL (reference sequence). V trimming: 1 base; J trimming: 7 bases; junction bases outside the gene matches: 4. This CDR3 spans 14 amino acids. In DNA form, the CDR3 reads TGTGCCAGCAGCCAAGGCACAGGGGGCAGTGGCTACACCTTC. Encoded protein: CASSQGTGGSGYTF.

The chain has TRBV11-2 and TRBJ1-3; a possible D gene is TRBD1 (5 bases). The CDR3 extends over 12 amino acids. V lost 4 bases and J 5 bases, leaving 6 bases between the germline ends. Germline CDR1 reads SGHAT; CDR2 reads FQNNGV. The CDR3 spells CASSSDRNTIYF. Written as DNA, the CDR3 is TGTGCCAGCAGCTCGGACAGAAACACCATATATTTT. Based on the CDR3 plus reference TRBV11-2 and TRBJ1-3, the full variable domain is EAGVAQSPRYKIIEKRQSVAFWCNPISGHATLYWYQQILGQGPKLLIQFQNNGVVDDSQLPKDRFSAERLKGVDSTLKIQPAKLEDSAVYLCASSSDRNTIYFGEGSWLTVV.

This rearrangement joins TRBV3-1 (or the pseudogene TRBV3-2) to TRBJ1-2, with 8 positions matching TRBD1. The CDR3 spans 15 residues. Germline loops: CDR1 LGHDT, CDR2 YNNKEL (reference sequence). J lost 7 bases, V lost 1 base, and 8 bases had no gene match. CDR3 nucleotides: TGTGCCAGCAGCCAAGTAGCGTACAGGGGGACTGGCTACACCTTC. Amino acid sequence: CASSQVAYRGTGYTF.

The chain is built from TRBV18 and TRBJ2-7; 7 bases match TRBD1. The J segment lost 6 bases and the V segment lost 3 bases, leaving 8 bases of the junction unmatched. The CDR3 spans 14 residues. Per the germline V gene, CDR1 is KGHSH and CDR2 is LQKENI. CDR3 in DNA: TGTGCCAGCTCACCTTTACAGGGGACAAGCGAGCAGTACTTC. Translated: CASSPLQGTSEQYF.

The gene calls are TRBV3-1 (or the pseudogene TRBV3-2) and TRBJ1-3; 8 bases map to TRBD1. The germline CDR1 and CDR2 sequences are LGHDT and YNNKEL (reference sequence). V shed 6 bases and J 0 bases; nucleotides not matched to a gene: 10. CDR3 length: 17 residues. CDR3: CASRLTTGTGSGNTIYF. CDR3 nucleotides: TGTGCCAGCAGACTCACGACTGGGACAGGCTCTGGAAACACCATATATTTT.

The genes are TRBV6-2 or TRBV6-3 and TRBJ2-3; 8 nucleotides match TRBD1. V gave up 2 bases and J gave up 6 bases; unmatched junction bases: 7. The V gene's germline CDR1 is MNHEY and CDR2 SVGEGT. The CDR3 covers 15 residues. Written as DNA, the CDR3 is TGTGCCAGCAGTTACCTACCACAGGGGGTGGATACGCAGTATTTT. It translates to CASSYLPQGVDTQYF.

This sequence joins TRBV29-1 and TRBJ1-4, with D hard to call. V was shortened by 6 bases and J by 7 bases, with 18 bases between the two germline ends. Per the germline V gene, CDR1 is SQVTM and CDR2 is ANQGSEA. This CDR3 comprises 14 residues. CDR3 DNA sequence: TGCAGCGTCTCCAATGCCGGAGAGGGTGAAAAACTGTTTTTT. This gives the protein CSVSNAGEGEKLFF.

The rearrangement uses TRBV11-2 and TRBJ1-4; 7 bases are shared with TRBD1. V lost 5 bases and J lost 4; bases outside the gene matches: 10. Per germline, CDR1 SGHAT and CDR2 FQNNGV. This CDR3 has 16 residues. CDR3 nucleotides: TGTGCCAGCAGCCCAAATCGGGGACAGCTTAATGAAAAACTGTTTTTT. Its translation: CASSPNRGQLNEKLFF.

The CDR3 DNA sequence: TGTGCCAGCAGCATCCGACAGGGTACTAACACCGGGGAGCTGTTTTTT. Its translation is CASSIRQGTNTGELFF. The rearrangement uses TRBV9 and TRBJ2-2, with 7 bases fitting TRBD1. Per germline, CDR1 SGDLS and CDR2 YYNGEE. The J segment lost 2 bases and the V segment lost 4 bases, leaving 8 bases of the junction unmatched. The CDR3 has 16 residues.

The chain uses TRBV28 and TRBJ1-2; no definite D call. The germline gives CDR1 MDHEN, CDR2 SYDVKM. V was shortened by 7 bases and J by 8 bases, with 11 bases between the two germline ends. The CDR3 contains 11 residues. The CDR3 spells CASTGFMGYTF. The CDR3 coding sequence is TGTGCCAGCACCGGGTTCATGGGCTACACCTTC.

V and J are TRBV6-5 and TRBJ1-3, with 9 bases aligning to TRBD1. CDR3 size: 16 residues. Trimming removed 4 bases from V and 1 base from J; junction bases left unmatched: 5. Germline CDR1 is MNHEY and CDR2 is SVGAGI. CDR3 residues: CASSSPGQGSGNTIYF. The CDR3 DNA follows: TGTGCCAGCAGTTCACCGGGACAGGGTTCTGGAAACACCATATATTTT.

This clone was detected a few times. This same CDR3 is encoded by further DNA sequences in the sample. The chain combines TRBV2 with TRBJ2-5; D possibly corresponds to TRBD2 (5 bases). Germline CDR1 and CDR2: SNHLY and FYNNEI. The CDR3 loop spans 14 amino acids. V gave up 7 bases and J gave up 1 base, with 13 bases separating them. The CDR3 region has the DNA TGTGCCAGCACAGAAACGGGGTTCCAAGAGACCCAGTACTTC. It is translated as CASTETGFQETQYF.

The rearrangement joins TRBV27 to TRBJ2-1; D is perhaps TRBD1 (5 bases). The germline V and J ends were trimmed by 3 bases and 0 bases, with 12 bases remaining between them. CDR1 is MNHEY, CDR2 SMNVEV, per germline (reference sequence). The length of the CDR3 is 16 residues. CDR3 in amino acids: CASSFRRVGSYNEQFF. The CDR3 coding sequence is TGTGCCAGCAGTTTTCGCAGGGTGGGCTCCTACAATGAGCAGTTCTTC.

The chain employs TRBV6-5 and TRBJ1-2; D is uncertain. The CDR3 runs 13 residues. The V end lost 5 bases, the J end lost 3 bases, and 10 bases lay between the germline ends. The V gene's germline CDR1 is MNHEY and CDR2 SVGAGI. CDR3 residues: CASSPGYDYGYTF. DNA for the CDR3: TGTGCCAGCAGTCCCGGGTATGACTATGGCTACACCTTC.

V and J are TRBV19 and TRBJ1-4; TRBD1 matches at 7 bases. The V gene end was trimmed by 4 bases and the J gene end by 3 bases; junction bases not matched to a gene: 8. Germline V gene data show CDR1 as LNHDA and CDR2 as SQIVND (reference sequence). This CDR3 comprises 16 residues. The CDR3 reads CASSTTGKFANEKLFF. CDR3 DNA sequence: TGTGCCAGTAGTACGACAGGGAAGTTCGCTAATGAAAAACTGTTTTTT.

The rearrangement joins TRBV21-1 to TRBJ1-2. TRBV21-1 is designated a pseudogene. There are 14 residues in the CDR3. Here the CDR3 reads CASSKCKAHYGYTF. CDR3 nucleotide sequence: TGTGCCAGCAGCAAATGTAAAGCCCACTATGGCTACACCTTC.